This TCR beta chain was captured by sequencing in a study of T cell changes during pregnancy in multiple sclerosis. The data were produced by immunoSEQ multiplex PCR, yet TCRdb's version contains in-frame clones alone and is incomplete. The sample carries about 50,000 clones, 90% to 95% recorded once. Trimming removed 2 bases from V and 7 bases from J, with 12 bases in between. Per germline, CDR1 MGHRA and CDR2 YSYEKL. This CDR3 comprises 14 residues. The clonotype was recovered from a female donor with multiple sclerosis, enrolled in a pregnancy study. The sequencing here drew on CD4+ T cells from peripheral blood mononuclear cells, taken after pregnancy. The chain uses TRBV4-1 and TRBJ2-1; D might be TRBD2 (5 bases). Written as DNA, the CDR3 is TGCGCCAGCAGCCAACTCCGTCTAGCTAATGAGCAGTTCTTC. This encodes CASSQLRLANEQFF.